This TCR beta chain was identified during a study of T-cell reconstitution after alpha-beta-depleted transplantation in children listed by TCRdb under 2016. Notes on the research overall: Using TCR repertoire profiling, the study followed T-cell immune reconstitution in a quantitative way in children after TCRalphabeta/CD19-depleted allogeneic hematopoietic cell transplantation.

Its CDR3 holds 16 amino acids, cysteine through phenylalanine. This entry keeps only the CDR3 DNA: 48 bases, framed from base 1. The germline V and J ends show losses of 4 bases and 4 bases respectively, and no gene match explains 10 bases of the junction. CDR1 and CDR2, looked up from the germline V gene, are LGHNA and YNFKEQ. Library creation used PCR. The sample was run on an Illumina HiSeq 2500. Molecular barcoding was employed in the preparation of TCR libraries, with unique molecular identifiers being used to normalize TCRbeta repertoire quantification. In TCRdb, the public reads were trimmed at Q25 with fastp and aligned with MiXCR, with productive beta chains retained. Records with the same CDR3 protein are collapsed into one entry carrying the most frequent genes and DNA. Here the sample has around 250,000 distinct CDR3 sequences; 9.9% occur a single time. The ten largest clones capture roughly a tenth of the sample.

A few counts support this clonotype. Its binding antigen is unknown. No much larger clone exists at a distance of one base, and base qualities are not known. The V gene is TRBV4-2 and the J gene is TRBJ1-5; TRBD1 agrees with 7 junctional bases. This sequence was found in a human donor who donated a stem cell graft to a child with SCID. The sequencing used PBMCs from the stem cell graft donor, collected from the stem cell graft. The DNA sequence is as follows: TGTGCCAGCAGCCTGCAGGCGACAGGGACGAATCAGCCCCAGCATTTT. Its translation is CASSLQATGTNQPQHF.